The 9 T cell receptor beta chains presented below share a single source sample, sequenced in a study of blood T cell repertoires in COVID-19. Produced via immunoSEQ multiplex PCR; TCRdb's table is partial and in-frame only. Here the sample spans 150,000 or so clones, roughly four fifths being singletons. Sample: peripheral blood. Receptor source: a man older than 75 with acute or convalescent COVID-19.

V gene TRBV7-9 combines with J gene TRBJ2-3; 9 bases are shared with TRBD1. CDR1 is SEHNR, CDR2 FQNEAQ, per germline (reference sequence). This CDR3 has 14 amino acids. Germline trimming cut 5 bases from V and 4 bases from J; bases unmatched to any gene: 4. This CDR3 is CASSEGQGADTQYF. As DNA, the CDR3 is TGTGCCAGCAGCGAGGGACAGGGAGCAGATACGCAGTATTTT. Variable domain in full (rest from reference TRBV7-9 and TRBJ2-3): DTGVSQNPRHKITKRGQNVTFRCDPISEHNRLYWYRQTLGQGPEFLTYFQNEAQLEKSRLLSDRFSAERPKGSFSTLEIQRTEQGDSAMYLCASSEGQGADTQYFGPGTRLTVL.

Concerning this clone: This CDR3 is also generated by other DNA sequences in the sample. The V gene is TRBV5-1, the J gene TRBJ1-1; D remains unclear. The ends were cut back, 0 bases at V and 2 bases at J, with 8 bases in the middle. Looked up from germline, CDR1 is SGHRS and CDR2 is YFSETQ. This CDR3 spans 14 amino acids. This CDR3 is CASSLDPVNTEAFF. The CDR3 DNA is TGCGCCAGCAGCTTGGATCCGGTCAACACTGAAGCTTTCTTT.

This chain connects TRBV18 to TRBJ2-7, with 9 bases lining up with TRBD1. Germline V CDR1 and CDR2: KGHSH, LQKENI. Germline trimming cut 3 bases from V and 4 bases from J; bases unmatched to any gene: 4. There are 14 residues in the CDR3. CDR3 residues: CASSPRQGVYEQYV. For the CDR3, the DNA is TGTGCCAGCTCACCCCGACAGGGGGTGTACGAGCAGTACGTC.

This clone has only a few counts. The rearrangement uses TRBV18 and TRBJ1-1; 8 positions agree with TRBD1. Germline V lookup: CDR1 KGHSH, CDR2 LQKENI. This CDR3 is 15 amino acids long. The junction had 7 bases not matched to a gene; V was cut back by 3 bases and J by 4 bases. The CDR3 DNA is TGTGCCAGCTCACCGCAACAGGGGGAGGGCACTGAAGCTTTCTTT. It specifies CASSPQQGEGTEAFF.

The chain carries TRBV5-6 and TRBJ2-3, with D possibly TRBD2 on 6 matching bases. Germline values: CDR1 SGHDT, CDR2 YYEEEE. The V end lost 0 bases, the J end lost 6 bases, and 8 bases lay between the germline ends. CDR3 length equals 13 residues. The CDR3 bases are TGTGCCAGCAGCTTGGGAGGGAGGGATACGCAGTATTTT. This sequence encodes CASSLGGRDTQYF. The full variable domain, in which reference TRBV5-6 and TRBJ2-3 provide the parts outside the CDR3, is DAGVTQSPTHLIKTRGQQVTLRCSPKSGHDTVSWYQQALGQGPQFIFQYYEEEERQRGNFPDRFSGHQFPNYSSELNVNALLLGDSALYLCASSLGGRDTQYFGPGTRLTVL.

This chain links TRBV9 with TRBJ2-5; TRBD1 might be the D (6 bases). Germline V gene sequence: CDR1 SGDLS, CDR2 YYNGEE. The CDR3 length is 15 residues. Trimming stripped 0 bases from V and 7 bases from J, with 16 bases between. The CDR3 bases are TGTGCCAGCAGCGTAGACTCACAGGGTTGGGGGACCCAGTACTTC. Its translation is CASSVDSQGWGTQYF.

The genes are TRBV6-1 and TRBJ2-7, with D tentatively TRBD1 (7 bases). The CDR3 length is 15 residues. With 2 bases removed from V and 7 bases from J, the gap between germline ends came to 18 bases. Germline CDR1 is MNHNS and CDR2 is SASEGT. The CDR3 DNA follows: TGTGCCAGCAGTGAACCGAGCAGGGGGGCAGGGGAGCAGTACTTC. Translation: CASSEPSRGAGEQYF.

The chain couples TRBV27 to TRBJ1-4; 9 bases are a match to TRBD1. The V segment lost 4 bases and the J segment 6 bases; nucleotides outside the gene matches: 9. The CDR3 sequence is 16 residues long. Germline CDR1 reads MNHEY; CDR2 reads SMNVEV (reference sequence). CDR3 coding DNA: TGTGCCAGCAGTTCCCACGGGACAGGGAGAGATGAAAAACTGTTTTTT. Protein sequence: CASSSHGTGRDEKLFF.

CDR3 amino acids: CASSRQGWDEKLFF. The CDR3 coding sequence is TGTGCCAGCAGTAGACAGGGGTGGGATGAAAAACTGTTTTTT. The V and J genes are TRBV2 and TRBJ1-4, with 8 nucleotides matching TRBD1. Trimming cost V 5 bases and J 6 bases; bases outside gene matches: 5. Germline CDR1 SNHLY, CDR2 FYNNEI. The CDR3 is 14 amino acids.